Below are 6 T cell receptor beta chains sequenced from a single sample in a study of T cell responses to AZD1222 COVID-19 vaccine. Repertoires were generated with immunoSEQ multiplex PCR, while TCRdb's copy carries only in-frame clones and drops some. The table shows roughly 110,000 clones, with 87% occurring only once. The source material was peripheral blood, sampled on day 0 of AZD1222 vaccination. Every receptor here comes from an adult in good health.

The rearrangement links TRBV12-3 or TRBV12-4 to TRBJ2-2; TRBD2 aligns across 7 bases. The CDR3 runs to 13 residues. V lost 6 bases and J lost 5; bases outside the gene matches: 3. CDR3 amino acids: CASRSGGTGELFF. The CDR3 DNA reads TGTGCCAGCAGATCCGGGGGGACCGGGGAGCTGTTTTTT.

V is TRBV7-2 and J is TRBJ1-2; TRBD1 agrees at 9 bases. The CDR3 length is 13 residues. V lost 5 bases to trimming and J lost 4 bases; unmatched junction nucleotides: 2. Germline values: CDR1 SGHTA, CDR2 FQGNSA. The CDR3 protein is CASSRQGVYGYTF. CDR3 sequence (DNA): TGTGCCAGCAGCAGACAGGGGGTCTATGGCTACACCTTC.

This clone has just one count. This chain uses TRBV4-1 with TRBJ1-2, with D perhaps matching TRBD1 (5 bases). From germline, CDR1 is MGHRA and CDR2 YSYEKL. This CDR3 contains 18 residues. V lost 4 bases, J lost 4 bases, and 25 bases lay in between. CDR3 nucleotides: TGCGCCAGCAGCCCCATCGTCTCCAAGAGGGCGGGGGGCTATGGCTACACCTTC. Protein: CASSPIVSKRAGGYGYTF.

J is TRBJ1-6 and V is TRBV28; 8 nucleotides line up with TRBD1. The germline CDR1 and CDR2 sequences are MDHEN and SYDVKM. The CDR3 is 16 amino acids. The junction had 11 bases not matched to a gene; V was cut back by 6 bases and J by 7 bases. In DNA form, the CDR3 reads TGTGCCAGCAGGGCCTCACTACAGGGGGGCAATTCACCCCTCCACTTT. This encodes CASRASLQGGNSPLHF.

The chain is built from TRBV6-5 and TRBJ2-1; D may be TRBD2 (5 bases). This CDR3 contains 14 residues. Germline V CDR1 and CDR2: MNHEY, SVGAGI. V was shortened by 6 bases and J by 6 bases, with 15 bases between the two germline ends. In DNA form, the CDR3 reads TGTGCCAGCAGCCGGGCCCGAGAGGGCAATGAGCAGTTCTTC. Protein product: CASSRAREGNEQFF.

There are a few counts of this clone. The chain combines TRBV7-9 with TRBJ1-1, with 7 bases aligning to TRBD1. Germline V gene lookup returns CDR1 SEHNR and CDR2 FQNEAQ (reference sequence). V lost 5 bases, J lost 0 bases, and 3 bases stayed unmatched. The CDR3 has 14 residues. The CDR3 DNA follows: TGTGCCAGCAGCGAAGGGGGCTTGAACACTGAAGCTTTCTTT. This translates into CASSEGGLNTEAFF.